This T cell receptor beta chain originates from a study of cytomegalovirus exposure and HLA in healthy donors. Germline V gene sequence: CDR1 LNHDA, CDR2 SQIVND (reference sequence). The CDR3 extends over 14 amino acids. The J segment lost 4 bases and the V segment lost 5 bases, leaving 3 bases of the junction unmatched. General observations from the study: Immune exposure information available was restricted to CMV serostatus.

Primers: 60 Vbeta forward and 13 Jbeta reverse. The assay was immunoSEQ multiplex PCR, and TCRdb's table has in-frame clones only and misses some. This listing includes roughly 190,000 clones. Concerning this clone: Its antigen is as yet unknown.

The sequence came from a young man in good health and CMV-seronegative. The sample consisted of PBMCs. V gene TRBV19 combines with J gene TRBJ1-5; 9 bases are a match to TRBD1. CDR3 DNA: TGTGCCAGTAGTCAGACAGGGGGAAATCAGCCCCAGCATTTT. Amino acids: CASSQTGGNQPQHF.